The 15 T cell receptor beta chains presented below share a single source sample, sequenced in a study of cytomegalovirus exposure and HLA in healthy donors. The PCR made use of 60 Vbeta and 13 Jbeta primers. Assay used: immunoSEQ multiplex PCR; TCRdb lists only in-frame clones, some missing. The sample includes some 110,000 clones, about 73% seen only once; the top ten take about 4%. The sequenced sample consisted of PBMCs. The receptors were sampled from a woman in her forties or fifties in good health and CMV-seropositive.

This chain connects TRBV10-3 to TRBJ1-3; D remains unclear. The V gene lost 2 bases and the J gene lost 0 bases, with 11 bases spanning the gap. The germline CDR1 and CDR2 sequences are ENHRY and SYGVKD. This CDR3 contains 16 residues. CDR3 sequence: CAISEGGPNSGNTIYF. CDR3 nucleotides: TGTGCCATCAGTGAGGGAGGACCCAACTCTGGAAACACCATATATTTT.

In its sample, this clone was seen a few times. The chain links TRBV5-6 to TRBJ1-1, with unresolved D. The CDR3 spans 14 residues. Germline assignment: CDR1 SGHDT and CDR2 YYEEEE. V was pared by 4 bases and J by 0 bases, with 10 bases between. The CDR3 nucleotides are TGTGCCAGCAGCGACACACAGTTGAACACTGAAGCTTTCTTT. This translates into CASSDTQLNTEAFF.

This chain links TRBV4-2 with TRBJ2-1, with 8 bases identical to TRBD2. CDR1 is LGHNA and CDR2 is YNFKEQ in the germline V gene. The CDR3 spans 14 residues. V gave up 0 bases and J gave up 7 bases; unmatched junction bases: 2. The CDR3 sequence is CASSQDGGVNEQFF. The CDR3 nucleotides read TGTGCCAGCAGCCAAGACGGGGGGGTAAATGAGCAGTTCTTC.

This rearrangement joins TRBV13 to TRBJ2-1, with 10 bases that match TRBD2. This CDR3 has 16 residues. V trimming: 3 bases; J trimming: 0 bases; junction bases outside the gene matches: 2. Germline V gene data show CDR1 as PRHDT and CDR2 as FYEKMQ (reference sequence). Written as DNA, the CDR3 is TGTGCCAGCAGCTTCTTAGCGGGGGGCTCCTACAATGAGCAGTTCTTC. Residues: CASSFLAGGSYNEQFF.

This clone was seen a handful of times. V gene TRBV7-2 combines with J gene TRBJ2-5, with no clear D. Deletions cut 0 bases from V and 1 base from J, with 9 bases between. CDR1 and CDR2 from the germline V gene are SGHTA and FQGNSA. This CDR3 spans 15 amino acids. CDR3 DNA: TGTGCCAGCAGCTTAGCGGCAGTTCCCCAAGAGACCCAGTACTTC. As protein: CASSLAAVPQETQYF.

The chain has TRBV7-2 and TRBJ2-5; D is perhaps TRBD2 (6 bases). This CDR3 is built from 13 residues. The germline gives CDR1 SGHTA, CDR2 FQGNSA. V lost 6 bases, J lost 3 bases, and 11 bases lay in between. For the CDR3, the DNA is TGTGCCAGCAGAGTAGCGGTGAAAGAGACCCAGTACTTC. This sequence encodes CASRVAVKETQYF.

The chain combines TRBV29-1 with TRBJ1-2; TRBD1 aligns across 8 bases. With 7 bases clipped from V and 3 bases from J, the junction kept 1 base outside the gene matches. The CDR3 has 11 residues. Germline-derived CDR1 and CDR2 are SQVTM and ANQGSEA. The CDR3 DNA sequence: TGCAGCGGGGGACAGGACTATGGCTACACCTTC. Its translation is CSGGQDYGYTF.

The chain uses TRBV9 and TRBJ1-5, with D tentatively TRBD1 (5 bases). The germline V and J ends were trimmed by 7 bases and 0 bases, with 11 bases remaining between them. The V gene's germline CDR1 is SGDLS and CDR2 YYNGEE. This CDR3 region has 14 residues. CDR3 DNA: TGTGCCAGCGGGGGGAAAGATAGCAATCAGCCCCAGCATTTT. This encodes CASGGKDSNQPQHF.

This chain links TRBV6-4 with TRBJ2-1; perhaps TRBD2 as D (6 bases). This CDR3 comprises 16 residues. V lost 6 bases to trimming and J lost 2 bases, with 17 bases between them. Germline-derived CDR1 and CDR2 are MRHNA and SNTAGT. CDR3 sequence reads: CASSGGLGPPYNEQFF. CDR3 bases: TGTGCCAGCAGCGGGGGACTGGGGCCCCCCTACAATGAGCAGTTCTTC.

The CDR3 reads CASSTTGVGELFF. CDR3 in DNA: TGTGCCAGCAGCACGACAGGGGTCGGGGAGCTGTTTTTT. The chain has TRBV9 and TRBJ2-2; 8 bases fit TRBD1. The J segment lost 7 bases and the V segment lost 4 bases, leaving 3 bases of the junction unmatched. The V gene's germline CDR1 is SGDLS and CDR2 YYNGEE. The CDR3 contains 13 residues.

The chain carries TRBV5-4 and TRBJ1-6; unclear D gene. The germline CDR1 and CDR2 sequences are SGHNT and YYREEE (reference sequence). With 0 bases removed from V and 4 bases from J, the gap between germline ends came to 11 bases. This CDR3 region has 16 residues. DNA of the CDR3: TGTGCCAGCAGCTTGGCCGCAACTGAATATAATTCACCCCTCCACTTT. Encoded protein: CASSLAATEYNSPLHF.

The V call is TRBV4-1, the J call TRBJ1-1; D call uncertain. The CDR3 totals 14 residues. V shed 2 bases and J shed 1 base, with 8 bases lying between them. The germline gives CDR1 MGHRA, CDR2 YSYEKL. CDR3 sequence: CASSQPRRNTEAFF. DNA of the CDR3: TGCGCCAGCAGCCAACCGCGTAGGAACACTGAAGCTTTCTTT.

The CDR3 here is CASSPGTGLIGYTF. CDR3 nucleotides: TGTGCCAGCAGCCCCGGGACAGGGCTCATTGGCTACACCTTC. This rearrangement joins TRBV6-5 to TRBJ1-2; 9 nucleotides match TRBD1. Germline assignment: CDR1 MNHEY and CDR2 SVGAGI. CDR3 length: 14 amino acids. The J segment lost 7 bases and the V segment lost 6 bases, leaving 9 bases of the junction unmatched.

The chain uses TRBV9 and TRBJ2-2; 7 nucleotides line up with TRBD2. Germline CDR1 reads SGDLS; CDR2 reads YYNGEE. The CDR3 sequence is 16 residues long. Losses at the gene ends were 4 bases for V and 2 bases for J; bases not matched to a gene: 8. In DNA form, the CDR3 reads TGTGCCAGCAGCCAACCCGGGGGGACTAACACCGGGGAGCTGTTTTTT. This codes for CASSQPGGTNTGELFF.

This chain uses TRBV6-5 with TRBJ1-5, with D possibly being TRBD1 (5 bases). With 6 bases removed from V and 0 bases from J, the gap between germline ends came to 12 bases. Germline V gives CDR1 MNHEY, CDR2 SVGAGI. This CDR3 contains 15 residues. CDR3 coding DNA: TGTGCCAGCAGAACGGGGGGAAATAGCAATCAGCCCCAGCATTTT. It translates to CASRTGGNSNQPQHF.